The 8 T cell receptor beta chains listed next were all sequenced from one sample in a study of control samples from healthy donors and cancer patients. Method: immunoSEQ multiplex PCR; TCRdb's copy keeps in-frame clones and lacks some. The sample yields about 150,000 clones, approximately 88% seen once. The sequencing input was blood. Every receptor here comes from a man aged 25-40 years in good health.

The chain joins TRBV5-1 to TRBJ2-5; D is perhaps TRBD2 (6 bases). The germline V gene has CDR1 SGHRS and CDR2 YFSETQ. This CDR3 has 15 residues. The ends were cut back, 0 bases at V and 0 bases at J, with 9 bases in the middle. The CDR3 region has the DNA TGCGCCAGCAGCTTGGGTGGGGGGTACCAAGAGACCCAGTACTTC. Translating gives CASSLGGGYQETQYF.

The chain is built from TRBV4-3 and TRBJ2-1; 7 nucleotides line up with TRBD2. The CDR3 consists of 15 residues. Germline CDR1 is LGHNA and CDR2 is YSLEER. V lost 3 bases and J lost 6; bases outside the gene matches: 8. The CDR3 loop is CASSHPGLVGNEQFF. In nucleotides, the CDR3 is TGCGCCAGCAGCCACCCAGGACTAGTCGGCAATGAGCAGTTCTTC.

The genes are TRBV7-9 and TRBJ2-7, with 11 bases identical to TRBD1. The CDR3 runs 14 residues. The J segment lost 3 bases and the V segment lost 5 bases, leaving 3 bases of the junction unmatched. Germline assignment: CDR1 SEHNR and CDR2 FQNEAQ (reference sequence). The CDR3 protein is CASSTGTGGYEQYF. The CDR3 DNA reads as TGTGCCAGCAGCACGGGGACAGGGGGCTACGAGCAGTACTTC. Combining the CDR3 with reference TRBV7-9 and TRBJ2-7 gives the whole variable domain DTGVSQNPRHKITKRGQNVTFRCDPISEHNRLYWYRQTLGQGPEFLTYFQNEAQLEKSRLLSDRFSAERPKGSFSTLEIQRTEQGDSAMYLCASSTGTGGYEQYFGPGTRLTVT.

V gene TRBV5-5 combines with J gene TRBJ2-5; D may match TRBD1 or TRBD2 (5 bases each). The CDR3 has 14 residues. The V end was cut by 4 bases, the J end by 5 bases, with 15 bases between. Germline V lookup: CDR1 SGHKS, CDR2 YYEKEE (reference sequence). The CDR3 DNA reads TGTGCCAGCAGCCGGGGCCCCACGGAGGAGACCCAGTACTTC. Translation: CASSRGPTEETQYF.

The genes are TRBV7-9 and TRBJ2-1, with D unresolved. The CDR3 is 16 amino acids. The V end was cut by 6 bases, the J end by 2 bases, with 17 bases between. The germline V gene has CDR1 SEHNR and CDR2 FQNEAQ (reference sequence). CDR3 DNA sequence: TGTGCCAGCAGTCAAGGTCGGAGTCTAACCTACAATGAGCAGTTCTTC. Protein sequence: CASSQGRSLTYNEQFF.

The chain has TRBV10-3 and TRBJ2-7; 7 positions agree with TRBD2. Trimming at V came to 0 bases and at J to 4 bases, leaving 6 bases not matched to a gene. Germline V CDR1 and CDR2: ENHRY, SYGVKD. The CDR3 sequence is 15 residues long. CDR3 DNA sequence: TGTGCCATCAGTGAGTCGTGGGGGGGAAGGTACGAGCAGTACTTC. Protein product: CAISESWGGRYEQYF.

This sequence joins TRBV30 and TRBJ1-1, with a possible D match to TRBD1 (6 bases). The CDR3 is 12 residues long. V lost 2 bases to trimming and J lost 11 bases, with 15 bases between them. The germline CDR1 and CDR2 sequences are GTSNPN and SVGIG (reference sequence). The CDR3 bases are TGTGCCTGGAGTTCCGAGGGGGTATGGGCTTTCTTT. It codes for CAWSSEGVWAFF.

The J gene is TRBJ2-7, the V gene TRBV9, with a possible D match to TRBD2 (6 bases). This CDR3 spans 12 amino acids. Per germline, CDR1 SGDLS and CDR2 YYNGEE. The ends were cut back, 4 bases at V and 6 bases at J, with 11 bases in the middle. CDR3 coding DNA: TGTGCCAGCAGCACCTCGGGGGTCGAGCAGTACTTC. As protein: CASSTSGVEQYF.